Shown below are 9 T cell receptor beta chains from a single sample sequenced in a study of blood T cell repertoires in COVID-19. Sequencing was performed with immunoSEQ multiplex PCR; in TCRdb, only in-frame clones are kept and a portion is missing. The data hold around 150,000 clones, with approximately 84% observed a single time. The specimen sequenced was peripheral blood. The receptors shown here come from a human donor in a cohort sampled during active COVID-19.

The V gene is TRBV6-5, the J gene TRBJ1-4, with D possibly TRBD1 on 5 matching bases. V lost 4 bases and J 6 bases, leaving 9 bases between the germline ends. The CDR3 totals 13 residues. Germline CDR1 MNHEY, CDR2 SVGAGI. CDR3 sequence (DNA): TGTGCCAGCAGTTCGGGGGGGTATGAAAAACTGTTTTTT. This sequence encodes CASSSGGYEKLFF.

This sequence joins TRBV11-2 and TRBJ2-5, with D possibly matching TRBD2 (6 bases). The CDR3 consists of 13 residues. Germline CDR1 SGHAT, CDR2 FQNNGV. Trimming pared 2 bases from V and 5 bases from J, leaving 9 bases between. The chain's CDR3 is CASSLSGGETQYF. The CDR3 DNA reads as TGTGCCAGCAGCTTATCTGGAGGGGAGACCCAGTACTTC.

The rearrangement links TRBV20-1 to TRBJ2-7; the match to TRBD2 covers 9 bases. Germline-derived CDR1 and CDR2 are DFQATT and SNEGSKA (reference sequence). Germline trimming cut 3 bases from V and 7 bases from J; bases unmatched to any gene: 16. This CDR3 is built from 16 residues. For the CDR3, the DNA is TGCAGTGCTAGTCCCCCCCTAGCGGGGCTCTCTGGGGAGCAGTACTTC. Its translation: CSASPPLAGLSGEQYF.

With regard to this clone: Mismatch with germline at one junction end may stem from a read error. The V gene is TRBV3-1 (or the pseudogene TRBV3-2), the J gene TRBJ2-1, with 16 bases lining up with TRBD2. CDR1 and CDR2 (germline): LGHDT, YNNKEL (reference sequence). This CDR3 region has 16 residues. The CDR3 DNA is TGTGCCCGCAGCCAGGGACTAGCGGGGGGGCGGGATGAGCAGTTCTTC. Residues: CARSQGLAGGRDEQFF.

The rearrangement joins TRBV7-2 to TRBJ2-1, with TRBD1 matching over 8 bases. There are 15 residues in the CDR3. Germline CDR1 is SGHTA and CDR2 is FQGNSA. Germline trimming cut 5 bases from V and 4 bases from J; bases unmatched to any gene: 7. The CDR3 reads CASSAGQGIYNEQFF. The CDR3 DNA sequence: TGTGCCAGCAGCGCCGGACAGGGAATTTACAATGAGCAGTTCTTC.

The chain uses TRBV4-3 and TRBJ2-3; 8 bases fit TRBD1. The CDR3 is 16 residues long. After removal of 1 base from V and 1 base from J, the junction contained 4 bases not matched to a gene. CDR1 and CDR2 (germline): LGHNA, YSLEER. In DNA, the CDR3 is TGCGCCAGCAGCCAAGCCCAGGGGGCCCGCACAGATACGCAGTATTTT. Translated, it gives CASSQAQGARTDTQYF.

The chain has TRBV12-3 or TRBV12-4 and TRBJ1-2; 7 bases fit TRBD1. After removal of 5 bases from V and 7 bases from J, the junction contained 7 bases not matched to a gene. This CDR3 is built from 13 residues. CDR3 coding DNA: TGTGCCAGCAGTCTAAGACAGGGAGGTGGCTACACCTTC. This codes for CASSLRQGGGYTF.

The CDR3 bases are TGTGCCAGCAGCTTGGGGGACAGGAAAACCTACGAGCAGTACTTC. It yields the protein CASSLGDRKTYEQYF. The chain employs TRBV5-4 and TRBJ2-7; TRBD1 agrees at 8 bases. The CDR3 is 15 residues long. With V trimmed by 0 bases and J by 2 bases, 4 bases remained unmatched. The V gene's germline CDR1 is SGHNT and CDR2 YYREEE (reference sequence). The complete variable domain, with remaining parts taken from reference TRBV5-4 and TRBJ2-7, reads ETGVTQSPTHLIKTRGQQVTLRCSSQSGHNTVSWYQQALGQGPQFIFQYYREEENGRGNFPPRFSGLQFPNYSSELNVNALELDDSALYLCASSLGDRKTYEQYFGPGTRLTVT.

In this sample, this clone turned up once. The CDR3 region is CASRTGTTNSPLHF. The CDR3 coding sequence is TGTGCCAGCAGAACAGGGACTACCAATTCACCCCTCCACTTT. The chain employs TRBV6-5 and TRBJ1-6; TRBD1 might be the D (6 bases). This CDR3 has 14 amino acids. V gave up 6 bases and J gave up 7 bases, with 13 bases separating them. CDR1 and CDR2 (germline): MNHEY, SVGAGI.